This T cell receptor beta chain was recovered during a study of blood T cell repertoires in COVID-19. About the research overall: Sites in the United States, Italy and Spain provided acute and convalescent COVID-19 samples.

Measured with immunoSEQ multiplex PCR; TCRdb has only the in-frame clones, and not every one. The sample gives around 300,000 clones, under 90% of which show up once; 0.85% to 1% is in the top ten. V dropped 6 bases and J dropped 13 bases, with 16 bases sitting between them. The CDR3 extends over 12 amino acids. Germline V CDR1 and CDR2: MDHEN, SYDVKM. Sequencing input: peripheral blood. The chain carries TRBV28 and TRBJ2-4; D possibly corresponds to TRBD2 (6 bases). This clonotype was sampled from a woman in her thirties or forties who had recovered from COVID-19. The CDR3 spells CASSRTTREQYF. DNA for the CDR3: TGTGCCAGCAGCCGAACAACGCGGGAACAGTACTTC.